This T cell receptor beta chain was sequenced in a study of PD-L1 blockade in urothelial cancer. Study details: In about 2014 therapy began: atezolizumab 1,200 mg intravenously every 3 weeks. Blood gave a median 141,255 T cells.

Trimming took 0 bases from V and 2 from J, leaving 5 bases between them. The length of the CDR3 is 13 residues. The germline CDR1 and CDR2 sequences are LGHNA and YNFKEQ. The repertoire was sequenced with immunoSEQ multiplex PCR; TCRdb's copy has only in-frame clones and lacks some. Among 83,000 or so clones listed, over 80% were seen once. Time point defined: peripheral blood 6 weeks after treatment start. Each patient's cancer was a locally advanced or metastatic urothelial carcinoma. The clonotype comes from a man between 70 and 80 years old with urothelial cancer. The rearrangement uses TRBV4-2 and TRBJ2-7; D call uncertain. The sample in question was PBMCs, obtained around atezolizumab (anti-PD-L1) treatment. CDR3 bases: TGTGCCAGCAGCCAAGATATTACCTACGAGCAGTACTTC. Protein sequence: CASSQDITYEQYF.